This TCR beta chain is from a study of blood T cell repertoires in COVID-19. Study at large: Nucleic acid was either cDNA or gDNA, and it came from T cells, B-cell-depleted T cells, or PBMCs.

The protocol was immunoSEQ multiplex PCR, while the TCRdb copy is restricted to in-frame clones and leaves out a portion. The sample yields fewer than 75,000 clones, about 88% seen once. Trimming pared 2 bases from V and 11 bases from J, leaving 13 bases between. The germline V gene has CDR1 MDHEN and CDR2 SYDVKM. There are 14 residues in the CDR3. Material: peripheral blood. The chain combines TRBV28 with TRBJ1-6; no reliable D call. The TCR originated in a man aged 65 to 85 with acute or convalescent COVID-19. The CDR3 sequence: CASSLSPTHPPLHF. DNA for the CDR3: TGTGCCAGCAGTTTAAGCCCCACCCATCCACCCCTCCACTTT.